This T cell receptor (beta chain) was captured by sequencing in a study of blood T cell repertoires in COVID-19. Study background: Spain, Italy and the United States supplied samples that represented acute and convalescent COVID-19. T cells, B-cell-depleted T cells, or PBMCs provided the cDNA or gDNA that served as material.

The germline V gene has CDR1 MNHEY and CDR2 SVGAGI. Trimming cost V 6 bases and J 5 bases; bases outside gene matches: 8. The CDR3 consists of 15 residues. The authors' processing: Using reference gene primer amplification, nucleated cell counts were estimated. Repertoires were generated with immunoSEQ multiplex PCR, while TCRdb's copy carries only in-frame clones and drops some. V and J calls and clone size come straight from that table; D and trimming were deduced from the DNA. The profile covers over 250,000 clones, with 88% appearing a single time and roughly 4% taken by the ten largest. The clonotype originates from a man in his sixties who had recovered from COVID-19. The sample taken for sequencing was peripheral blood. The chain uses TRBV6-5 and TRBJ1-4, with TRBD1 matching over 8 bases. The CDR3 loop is CASSAVQGGNEKLFF. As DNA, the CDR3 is TGTGCCAGCAGCGCCGTACAGGGGGGGAATGAAAAACTGTTTTTT.